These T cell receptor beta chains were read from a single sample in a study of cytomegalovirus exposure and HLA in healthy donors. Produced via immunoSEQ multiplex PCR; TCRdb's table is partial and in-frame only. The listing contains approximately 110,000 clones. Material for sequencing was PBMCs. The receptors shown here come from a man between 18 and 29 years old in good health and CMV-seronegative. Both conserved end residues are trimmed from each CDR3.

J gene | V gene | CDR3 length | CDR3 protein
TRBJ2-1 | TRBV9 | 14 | ASSPPAGGRVNEQF
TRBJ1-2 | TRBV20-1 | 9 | TPLSSGGYT
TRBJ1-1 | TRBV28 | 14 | ASSIPGGRGNTEAF
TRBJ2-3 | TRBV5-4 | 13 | ASGFGLAGRDTQY
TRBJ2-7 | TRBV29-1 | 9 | SVEDLMEQY
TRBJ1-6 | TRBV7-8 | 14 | ASSGRFRAVNSPLH
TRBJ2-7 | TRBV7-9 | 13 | ASSSPGGFSYEQY
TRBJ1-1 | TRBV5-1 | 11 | ASSLMGDTEAF
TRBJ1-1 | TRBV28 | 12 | ASSYGAPMGEAF
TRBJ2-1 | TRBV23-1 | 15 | ASSQSGRTPALDEQF
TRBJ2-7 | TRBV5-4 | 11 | ASSLGITYEQY
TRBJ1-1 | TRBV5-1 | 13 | ASSLREQGRTEAF
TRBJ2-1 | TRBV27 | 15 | ASSLRVLAGVRDEQF
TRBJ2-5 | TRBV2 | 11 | ASRNTGEETQY
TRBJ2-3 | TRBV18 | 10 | ASSHLLDTQY
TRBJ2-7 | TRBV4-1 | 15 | ASSQGTAPISSYEQY
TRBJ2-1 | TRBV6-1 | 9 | ASSERNEQF
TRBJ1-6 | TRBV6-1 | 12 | ASSERENSSPLH
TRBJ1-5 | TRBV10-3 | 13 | AISESRVGNQPQH
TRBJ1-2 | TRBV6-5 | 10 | ASRQGAKGYT